This TCR beta chain originates from a study of cytomegalovirus exposure and HLA in healthy donors. V shed 0 bases and J shed 8 bases, with 7 bases lying between them. From germline, CDR1 is MNHNY and CDR2 SVGAGI (reference sequence). CDR3 length: 12 amino acids. Repertoires were generated with immunoSEQ multiplex PCR, while TCRdb's copy carries only in-frame clones and drops some. The table records roughly 350,000 clones, 80% to 90% of them present only once. The source of this sequence is a woman aged 18-29 years in good health and CMV-seronegative. The material sequenced was PBMCs. V is TRBV6-6 and J is TRBJ1-1, with D unclear. The CDR3 region is CASSYSAWEAFF. Written as DNA, the CDR3 is TGTGCCAGCAGTTACTCGGCTTGGGAAGCTTTCTTT.